This record concerns one TCR beta chain sequence. These data are taken from a study of blood T cell repertoires in COVID-19. Seattle patients were enrolled while actively infected and followed longitudinally. Profiled with immunoSEQ multiplex PCR; TCRdb holds only in-frame clones, not every one. The table lists 410,000 or so clones, approximately 89% of them singletons, with roughly 1.4% in the top ten. Between the trimmed V and J ends, which lost 5 bases and 5 bases, there was a span of 16 bases. The CDR3 is made up of 15 amino acids. Germline CDR1 is SGHVS and CDR2 is FQNEAQ. This sequence originates from a woman between 40 and 50 years old with COVID-19, enrolled during active disease. The rearrangement joins TRBV7-8 to TRBJ1-5; D gene ambiguous. Sequenced material: peripheral blood. The CDR3 DNA reads TGTGCCAGCAGCCCCGGTCTTGGTTTGGATCAGCCCCAGCATTTT. Translation gives CASSPGLGLDQPQHF.